Reported below is one T cell receptor (beta chain). Its antigen is unknown. Base qualities are not provided; no much larger clone lies one nucleotide away. Using bias-controlled multiplex PCR with the immunoSEQ v3 hsTCRB kit, the TCR beta CDR3 regions were amplified from genomic DNA. TCR libraries were sequenced on an Illumina NextSeq 500 to some 2.2 million read pairs for survey level or roughly 4.5-6.5 million for deep level. For the original study's pipeline: The immunoSEQ Analyzer software assigned V, D and J genes, filtered out non-productive sequences, and reported clonality. Repertoires were compared by productive Simpson clonality and by the Morisita overlap index of productive TRB rearrangements between infused TIL and blood. Entries here come from immuneACCESS through TCRdb and include only in-frame sequences with V and J called. Some clones fail to appear in such tables; in the studies checked, an unresolved V gene covers under half of the shortfall, and the cause of the remainder is unknown. The V and J calls and clone size were taken over from that table, and D and trimming were inferred from the DNA. This sample has about 100,000 clones in its table, and less than 70% of those were observed once. The ten largest clones add up to 11% of the sample.

The data derive from a study of TIL therapy for anti-PD-1-resistant metastatic lung cancer (dated by TCRdb to the early 2020s). In terms of the full investigation: Enrolled patients had a median age of about 50 years (range roughly 35-85) and a median tumor PD-L1 proportion score of around 6%. The cohort was predominantly lung adenocarcinoma, with several EGFR-mutant and two ALK-rearranged tumors, and half of patients were current or former smokers. A median non-synonymous tumor mutation burden of over 1.2 mutations per megabase was determined across the cohort by whole-exome sequencing. Tumor and peripheral blood T cell receptor beta sequencing was used to track clonotypes across tumor, expanded TIL product and serial blood samples. General study outcomes and caveats: Generalizability was limited because the cohort was highly selected, with more treatment-naive, never-smoker and oncogene-addicted patients included than is typical. Higher clonality and lower diversity were observed in expanded TIL cultures than in baseline intratumoral T cells (median clonality roughly 6% vs 31%, p < 0.0001). The study protocol defined all tumor marker inferences as exploratory. Clonal turnover during TIL culture was high, and many clones enriched in the product were not detected in the baseline tumor, suggesting clonal contraction rather than faithful expansion.

From the germline V gene, CDR1 is SGHTA and CDR2 is FQGNSA. V is pared back by 5 bases and J by 0 bases, with 16 bases lying between the germline termini. The CDR3 starts with the cysteine, ends with the phenylalanine, and has 16 residues. Of the read, only the CDR3 DNA is kept; its 48 bases are in frame from base 1. The time point label here, explained by the study, means: pre-treatment sample, taken before nivolumab and TIL therapy. Baseline tumor samples were excised metastases, mostly pleural nodules or supraclavicular lymph nodes, from the same resection used to grow TIL. Before any PD-1/PD-L1 blockade was given, tumors were harvested, nivolumab was then administered, and patients who progressed went on to receive lymphodepletion, an infusion of expanded TIL, and IL-2. Adults with stage 4 NSCLC were enrolled from late 2017 to early 2020 in a dual-center phase I trial. Samples came from a single-arm, open-label phase I trial of tumor-infiltrating lymphocyte therapy with nivolumab in advanced non-small cell lung cancer. Portions of each resected tumor were snap-frozen in liquid nitrogen and were stored at -80 degrees C. Tumor regions of interest were selected on H&E sections by laser-capture macrodissection, were pulverized into about 15 mg aliquots, and were extracted with Qiagen Allprep kits.

This sequence originates from a person aged 25 to 85 with non-small cell lung cancer. The starting material was tumor tissue, obtained at baseline. The chain joins TRBV7-2 to TRBJ1-1; no D segment can be confidently identified. The nucleotides are TGTGCCAGCAGCCCATATAATGGACGGATGAACACTGAAGCTTTCTTT. This codes for CASSPYNGRMNTEAFF.